Described below is a single T cell receptor beta chain sequence and its context. Trimming removed 2 bases from V and 2 bases from J; junction bases left unmatched: 12. This CDR3 has 19 residues. Germline V gives CDR1 ENHRY, CDR2 SYGVKD. A sample-barcoded 5' primer and a J-beta primer mix were used in a second PCR of roughly 6 to 12 cycles. Every cDNA was tagged by a template-switch adaptor with 12 random nucleotides. Using its own MiXCR run on the 5' RACE reads, TCRdb lists one record per CDR3 protein. Of 1.8 million or so distinct CDR3 sequences listed, 35% to 50% are singletons. This sample stems from a study of blood T cells in healthy people across ages.

This TCR came from a human donor in good health. The sample was blood. The chain is built from TRBV10-3 and TRBJ2-1; 10 nucleotides align to TRBD2. The CDR3 DNA follows: TGTGCCATCAGTGAGAGAGCGGGGGGGCCTGGTTATCCCTACAATGAGCAGTTCTTC. As protein: CAISERAGGPGYPYNEQFF.